This record looks at one TCR beta chain sequence and its context. Its antigen is still unknown. No clone much larger than this one lies a single base away; base qualities are absent. These data come from a study of blood T cell repertoires in COVID-19 (dated by TCRdb to between 2020 and 2021). Regarding the complete study: Collaborator samples came from the United States, Italy and Spain and covered acute and convalescent phases of COVID-19. The prospective study material was composed of cDNA or gDNA derived from T cells, B-cell-depleted T cells, or PBMCs. The dataset comprised deeply sampled blood TCRbeta repertoires from subjects exposed to, actively infected with, or recovered from COVID-19. The repertoires were released in a freely available public database intended as a resource for research on the immune response to SARS-CoV-2. The samples were drawn from the first 160 participants of the ongoing ImmuneRACE study and from 950 to 1,500 subjects provided by 6 global collaborators. The sample metadata nearly always contained a de-identified subject ID, COVID-19 status, age in years and sex. Where HLA class I and class II types were available, the types were taken from metadata supplied by the sample provider, not from assay-based typing. Broader findings and caveats from the paper: The quantity of clinical and demographic metadata differed by source and by participant and was supplied without curation.

TCRbeta CDR3 regions were amplified from genomic DNA by means of the immunoSEQ Assay, a bias-controlled multiplex PCR. The source study handled its data this way. Within the assay, amplification of reference gene primers was used to estimate how many nucleated cells each sample contained. To quantify the absolute abundance of each unique TCRbeta CDR3 rearrangement, sequence reads were collapsed and filtered. Productive Simpson clonality was computed per sample as the square root of Simpson's diversity index over productive rearrangements. Entries here come from immuneACCESS through TCRdb and include only in-frame sequences with V and J called. Some clones fail to appear in such tables; in the studies checked, an unresolved V gene covers under half of the shortfall, and the cause of the remainder is unknown. That table furnishes V, J and clone size, whereas the DNA furnished D and trimming. The sample table lists tens of thousands of clones, 78% of them with a count of one. The ten largest account for 6.3% of the sample.

At one collaborating source in Seattle, patients were enrolled during active infection and were followed longitudinally through the course of disease. Whole blood was collected in K2EDTA tubes by collaborating institutions according to the institutions' own protocols. For TCRbeta analysis, collaborators shipped samples as frozen whole blood, isolated PBMCs, or DNA extracted from either of those sample types. The receptor was derived from a man in his 70s with COVID-19, enrolled during active disease. The sample was peripheral blood.

The DNA sequence is TGTGCCAGCAGCTTATACCAGGGAGGTTCACCCCTCCACTTT. Its amino acids are CASSLYQGGSPLHF. In this chain, TRBV11-2 is recombined with TRBJ1-6; D gene: possibly TRBD1, on 5 matching bases. The germline V gene supplies CDR1 SGHAT and CDR2 FQNNGV. The junction carries 11 bases between V and J, which are trimmed by 2 bases and 9 bases respectively. There are 14 amino acids in the CDR3, from cysteine to phenylalanine inclusive. Only CDR3 DNA remains: 42 bases, in frame from the first base. This CDR3, with the reference TRBV11-2 and TRBJ1-6 proteins standing in past its ends, gives the full variable domain EAGVAQSPRYKIIEKRQSVAFWCNPISGHATLYWYQQILGQGPKLLIQFQNNGVVDDSQLPKDRFSAERLKGVDSTLKIQPAKLEDSAVYLCASSLYQGGSPLHFGNGTRLTVT.